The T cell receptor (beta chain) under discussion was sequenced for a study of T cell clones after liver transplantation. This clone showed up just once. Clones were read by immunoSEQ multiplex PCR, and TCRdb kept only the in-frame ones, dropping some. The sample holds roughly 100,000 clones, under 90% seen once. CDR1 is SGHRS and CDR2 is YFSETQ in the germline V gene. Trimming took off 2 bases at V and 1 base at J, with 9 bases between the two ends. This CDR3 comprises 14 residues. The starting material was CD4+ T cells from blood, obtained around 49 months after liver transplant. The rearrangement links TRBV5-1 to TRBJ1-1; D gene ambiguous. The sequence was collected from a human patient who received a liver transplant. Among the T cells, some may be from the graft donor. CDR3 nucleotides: TGCGCCAGCAGCTTTGCCTGGGGGAACACTGAAGCTTTCTTT. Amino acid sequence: CASSFAWGNTEAFF. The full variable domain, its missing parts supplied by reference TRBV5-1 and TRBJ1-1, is KAGVTQTPRYLIKTRGQQVTLSCSPISGHRSVSWYQQTPGQGLQFLFEYFSETQRNKGNFPGRFSGRQFSNSRSEMNVSTLELGDSALYLCASSFAWGNTEAFFGQGTRLTVV.